This TCR beta chain derives from a study of T cell changes during pregnancy in multiple sclerosis. Generated by immunoSEQ multiplex PCR, the TCRdb table keeps only in-frame clones and is missing some. The table has about 41,000 clones, 90% to 95% seen once. The CDR3 is made up of 15 amino acids. Trimming left V 2 bases short and J 2 bases short, with 11 bases between. CDR1 and CDR2 from the germline V gene are MNHEY and SVGAGI. The origin of this receptor is a female donor with multiple sclerosis, enrolled in a pregnancy study. Specimen: CD8+ T cells from peripheral blood mononuclear cells, collected in the third trimester of pregnancy. This sequence joins TRBV6-5 and TRBJ2-3; D is possibly TRBD2 (5 bases). The CDR3 sequence: CASSYEGSDTDTQYF. The CDR3 nucleotides are TGTGCCAGCAGTTACGAGGGTTCTGACACAGATACGCAGTATTTT.